The T cell receptor (beta chain) described here comes from a study of cytomegalovirus exposure and HLA in healthy donors (dated by TCRdb to 2016 to 2017). In the study overall: An earlier analysis of under 600 of the donors reported 276 Gb of sequence data and some 120 million unique TCR beta sequences from 150 million to 200 million T cells. An early release covering roughly 600 HLA-typed donors comprised about 300 gigabases of sequencing data and around 85 million unique TCR sequences. The genetic ancestry cluster associated with self-reported Caucasian donors included 81% of the 398 genotyped donors. The study was designed to test whether signatures of past pathogen exposure could be identified by cataloging public T cell receptors. Using immunosequencing, the study profiled T cell repertoires from roughly 650 subjects and related those repertoires to cytomegalovirus serostatus. A separate validation cohort of about 110 different subjects was used in addition to the 666-subject first cohort. To predict cytomegalovirus infection status, the study brought together high-throughput TCR immunosequencing, statistical association of individual TCRs with disease status, and machine learning. A later analysis re-examined previously published TCR beta repertoires from around 670 donors and added high-resolution HLA genotyping to investigate patterns of TCR occurrence. In the later analysis, no new phenotypic data were used to find candidate immune exposures; instead, reliance was placed on TCR beta sequences and their occurrence across donors. To decide whether each TCR beta V gene segment behaved as functional or pseudogenic, an earlier analysis of some 600 of the donors relied on high-throughput TCR beta sequencing. Donor age, sex, ethnicity and CMV serostatus were compiled alongside the repertoire data. A later genetic analysis took genome-wide SNP genotypes for about 65% of the roughly 670 donors and used that subset as a discovery cohort. Every discovery cohort repertoire had been produced on one sequencing platform. HLA typing covered class I and class II loci at four-digit resolution. Typing coverage varied by locus: roughly 629-630 donors for A, B, C, DRB1 and DQB1; around 560 for DQA1; nearly 610 for DPA1; approximately 450 for DPB1. Because of strong linkage in the cohort, roughly five DR-DQ haplotypes were treated as single units for association and clustering. Among around 400 genotyped donors of the cohort, an average of roughly 240,000 unique TCR beta nucleotide sequences were sequenced per donor, about a sixth of them non-productive. What the study reported, not specific to this receptor: When HLA alleles, especially DR and DQ, strongly co-occurred, attributing TCR associations to individual alleles was difficult. The earlier analysis of approximately 540 of the donors excluded 15 to 20 rarely observed V segments, including chromosome 9 orphons, because counts were too low. Because HLA typing was missing for some donors at each locus, association tests included only the typed subset. The classifier was reported to diagnose cytomegalovirus status with high specificity and sensitivity in both the original cohort and the validation cohort. The authors suggested that the approach could potentially be extended to other disease states and immunological phenotypes. Some IMGT-functional V segments, including TRBV6-2 and TRBV6-3, could not be distinguished by the 87-base-pair reads and were therefore excluded. In a later analysis, several top co-occurrence clusters were reported to appear linked to parvovirus B19, influenza, CMV and Epstein-Barr virus. The study listed approximately 160 TCR beta chains as associated with cytomegalovirus. Compared with the 666-donor mean, donors in an Asian-associated ancestry cluster had fewer N-insertions in productive TCRs, according to a later genetic analysis. In a later genetic analysis, a missense DCLRE1C variant was associated with V-gene and J-gene trimming of TCR beta chains, and the association was replicated in an independent cohort. Across donors, most TCR sequences were observed very rarely, whereas some public TCRs were present in many individuals. A cluster of highly shared sequence variants was judged likely to be a technical artifact of the sequencing pipeline. Roughly uniform sequencing depth across donors was assumed in presence/absence analyses, although this assumption may not hold. In an earlier analysis of under 600 of the donors, most TCR beta V segments were observed in productive rearrangements about 87% or about 30% of the time, broadly matching IMGT annotations. At a false discovery rate of 0.05, a later analysis linked approximately 18,000 TCR beta sequences to specific HLA alleles. A further reported finding was that TCR beta sequences accurately predicted the HLA-A and HLA-B alleles for most subjects in the first cohort. A later analysis found that HLA-associated TCR beta chains were more clonally expanded and had lower generation probabilities than equally common non-associated chains. In a later analysis, most CMV-associated TCR beta chains were found to appear HLA-restricted, with HLA associations seemingly driven largely by CMV exposure. CMV serostatus was the only immune exposure information available for the cohort. In vitro tests confirmed that a few of the cytomegalovirus-associated TCR beta chains recognize cytomegalovirus antigens. Linkage disequilibrium might explain the correlated functional status among segregating V segments, but an unknown experimental factor could not be ruled out. In a later analysis, the rate of TCR association differed among HLA loci, with DRB1 alleles having the most associated TCRs and HLA-C alleles having the fewest. The cohort was sequenced for TCR beta chains only, and without alpha or paired-chain data the features that could be detected were limited.

The cohort comprised 670 or so healthy bone marrow donors. At the time of sampling, all cohort members were nominally healthy, though unrecorded immune exposures were likely present. The donor tested CMV seronegative and was one of the 352 seronegative cohort members. Every donor gave a peripheral blood sample, and the peripheral blood mononuclear cells from that sample were used for TCR beta sequencing. The Qiagen DNeasy Blood Extraction Kit was used to extract genomic DNA from the blood cell samples. V is reduced by 5 bases and J by 0 bases, leaving a spacing of 5 bases between them. From a lookup of the germline V gene (reference sequence), CDR1 and CDR2 are DFQATT and SNEGSKA. The CDR3 covers 11 residues, taking in both the cysteine and the phenylalanine. Of the read, only the CDR3 DNA is kept; its 33 bases are in frame from base 1. The library came from the immunoSEQ multiplex PCR assay. For the multiplex PCR, a mixture combining 60 forward primers for TCR Vbeta segments and 13 reverse primers for TCR Jbeta segments was used. A multiplex PCR assay on genomic DNA amplified the CDR3 region of rearranged TCR beta genes. Amplified TCR beta libraries were sequenced as 87-base-pair reads on the Illumina HiSeq System. Per the source publication's procedure: In a later analysis, 77 million or so unique TCR beta chains were counted across the 650 to 700 repertoires, and approximately 11 million of these chains were shared by at least two donors. Raw reads were error-corrected and collapsed into unique sequences by a nearest-neighbor algorithm in which closely related sequences were merged to remove PCR and sequencing errors. To assign V, D and J gene segments, CDR3 sequences were aligned to IMGT reference sequences. For a sequence to be retained, a match of at least six nucleotides to both a V gene segment and a J gene segment was required. A rearrangement was called productive if the CDR3 had no stop codons and remained in frame with V and J, and every other rearrangement was called non-productive. Following IMGT convention, CDR3 was defined as the stretch from the second conserved V-encoded cysteine to the conserved J-encoded phenylalanine. In an earlier analysis of more than 550 of the donors, sequences lacking an unambiguous match to a single V gene segment were excluded. In an earlier analysis of 587 of the donors, a V segment was called functional when productive rearrangements were above 56.7%, and segregating when the standard deviation between donors exceeded 5%. A statistical classification framework was developed to diagnose cytomegalovirus status using the catalog of TCR beta chain sequences. A later analysis assigned V and J genes by comparing TCR nucleotide sequences with IMGT/GENE-DB human TR gene sequences. In a later analysis, CDR3 sequences and most-parsimonious VDJ recombination scenarios were assigned using the TCRdist pipeline. In a later analysis, every TCR beta chain was defined by the combination of its CDR3 amino acid sequence and its V-gene family, and reads without a unique V-gene family were dropped. A later analysis removed several hundred highly shared, low-generation-probability nucleotide sequences to deal with suspected cross-contamination and a sequencing artifact. In a later analysis, a clonal expansion index for each public chain was calculated from normalized within-repertoire ranks of inferred template counts. Generation probabilities in a later analysis came from a VDJ recombination model fitted to out-of-frame rearrangements, and those results were checked against IGoR. A later analysis scored TCR-TCR, TCR-HLA and TCR-CMV co-occurrence with hypergeometric tests, applying a repertoire-size bias correction to TCR pairs. False discovery rates were estimated in a later analysis by permuting HLA or CMV assignments 20 times. In a later analysis, co-occurring TCRs were grouped using DBSCAN, and TCRdist sequence similarity was added for clustering within HLA-allele-positive subsets. Repertoires with fewer than 30,000 or more than 120,000 public chains were left out of co-occurrence clustering, as were five repertoires with anomalous nucleotide sharing. As stored in TCRdb, this immuneACCESS dataset retains in-frame rearrangements with V and J assigned. A fraction of the clones does not appear; measured against another copy, unresolved V genes explain less than half of the discrepancy, and the remainder lacks a known reason. V and J calls plus clone size are reproduced from that table; the DNA served to infer D and trimming. In this sample the table shows 85,000 to 90,000 clones, 65% to 75% of which occur a single time. The top ten hold around 2.3% of the sample.

Concerning this clone: Its antigen remains unidentified. No per-base quality is available; no much larger clone lies one base away.

What was sequenced was PBMCs. The chain was built from TRBV20-1 and TRBJ2-7; the D gene remains uncertain. This TCR came from a man aged 25 to 40 in good health and CMV-seronegative. The CDR3 corresponds to CSALSSYEQYF. The DNA sequence is TGCAGTGCTCTGAGCTCCTACGAGCAGTACTTC.